This T cell receptor (beta chain) stems from a study of cytomegalovirus exposure and HLA in healthy donors. Study results and limitations: Most TCR sequences proved rare, with some public TCRs found in many donors. The study put 150 or so TCR beta chains on its list as cytomegalovirus-associated.

TCRdb keeps only in-frame clones here, not all; method: immunoSEQ multiplex PCR. The sample has 200,000 or so clones, 75% to 90% seen once. Details on this clone: No antigen is known for it. Different DNA sequences within this sample yield the same CDR3.

CDR3 length: 15 amino acids. V was clipped by 4 bases and J by 5 bases, with 18 bases between them. Per germline, CDR1 SGHDT and CDR2 YYEEEE. The donors were in the approximately 110-subject validation cohort; that cohort was separate from the approximately 700-subject first cohort. Sequences were obtained from PBMCs. The chain links TRBV5-6 to TRBJ1-2, with a tentative D call TRBD1 (5 bases). The source of this sequence is a woman under 30 in good health and CMV-seronegative. The CDR3 region has the DNA TGTGCCAGCAGCCCCTCTGGGGACGGGTATTATGGCTACACCTTC. Translating gives CASSPSGDGYYGYTF. The full variable domain, with the rest looked up from reference TRBV5-6 and TRBJ1-2, is DAGVTQSPTHLIKTRGQQVTLRCSPKSGHDTVSWYQQALGQGPQFIFQYYEEEERQRGNFPDRFSGHQFPNYSSELNVNALLLGDSALYLCASSPSGDGYYGYTFGSGTRLTVV.